A single sample gave rise to the 6 T cell receptor beta chains below, sequenced in a study of molecular identifiers for immune sequencing clone quantification (dated by TCRdb to 2016 to 2019). Library construction relied on PCR. The sequencing machine was a NextSeq 500. TCRdb took the public reads, trimmed them with fastp at Q25, ran MiXCR for clone calling and kept in-frame beta chains. Rows with one shared CDR3 protein collapse into an entry with the most common genes and DNA. Within this sample are about half a million distinct CDR3 sequences, with around 23% of them counted one time only. The top ten hold over 0.6% of the sample. The source material was naive CD8+ T cells from blood, with Jurkat cell RNA spiked in. Sample cell subset or site, as interpreted from the label and publication: FACS-sorted CD8+CD4-CCR7+CD45RA+ naive T cells. These receptors were taken from a human donor in good health. Some libraries in this study had Jurkat cell RNA spiked in.

The rearrangement links TRBV5-1 to TRBJ2-5; D possibly corresponds to TRBD1 (6 bases). V was pared by 1 base and J by 1 base, with 11 bases between. CDR3 length: 15 amino acids. In germline, CDR1 is SGHRS, CDR2 YFSETQ. This CDR3 reads CASSLTGFIQETQYF. As DNA, the CDR3 is TGCGCCAGCAGCTTGACAGGGTTTATCCAAGAGACCCAGTACTTC.

As concerns this clonotype: Since a much larger clone is just one base distant, this may be a read error. The chain couples TRBV5-3 to TRBJ2-7; 8 nucleotides line up with TRBD1. TRBV5-3 is an open reading frame whose function is uncertain. V gave up 2 bases and J gave up 6 bases; unmatched junction bases: 4. CDR3 length: 13 residues. The CDR3 sequence: CARSFQTGAEQYF. In nucleotides, the CDR3 is TGTGCCAGAAGCTTTCAGACAGGGGCCGAGCAGTACTTC.

This clonotype was found many times. The chain employs TRBV7-9 and TRBJ2-3, with D maybe TRBD1 (6 bases). V was pared by 1 base and J by 2 bases, with 10 bases between. Germline V lookup: CDR1 SEHNR, CDR2 FQNEAQ (reference sequence). The CDR3 length is 15 residues. The CDR3 reads CASSLGTANTDTQYF. The CDR3 bases are TGTGCCAGCAGCTTAGGGACAGCAAACACAGATACGCAGTATTTT.

This clonotype occurred many times. The genes are TRBV7-6 and TRBJ1-4, with D tentatively TRBD1 (6 bases). V lost 1 base and J 6 bases, leaving 9 bases between the germline ends. The germline V gene encodes CDR1 SGHVS and CDR2 FNYEAQ. CDR3 length: 14 residues. The CDR3 protein is CASSLDSGDEKLFF. CDR3 bases: TGTGCCAGCAGCTTAGATTCAGGGGATGAAAAACTGTTTTTT. The complete variable domain, with remaining parts taken from reference TRBV7-6 and TRBJ1-4, reads GAGVSQSPRYKVTKRGQDVALRCDPISGHVSLYWYRQALGQGPEFLTYFNYEAQQDKSGLPNDRFSAERPEGSISTLTIQRTEQRDSAMYRCASSLDSGDEKLFFGSGTQLSVL.

This clonotype came up many times. This chain connects TRBV5-6 to TRBJ2-7, with D maybe TRBD1 (5 bases). The V end lost 0 bases, the J end lost 3 bases, and 10 bases lay between the germline ends. This CDR3 comprises 14 residues. Germline V CDR1 and CDR2: SGHDT, YYEEEE. The CDR3 sequence is CASSLGDSLYEQYF. DNA for the CDR3: TGTGCCAGCAGCTTGGGTGACAGCCTCTACGAGCAGTACTTC.

Of note for this clonotype: A much larger clone sits a single nucleotide away, making a read error possible. The conserved phenylalanine or tryptophan is not found at the CDR3 terminus, so this likely reflects a read error. This chain joins TRBV15 and TRBJ1-4, with 8 bases identical to TRBD1. The J segment lost 7 bases and the V segment lost 6 bases, leaving 7 bases of the junction unmatched. CDR1 is LNHNV and CDR2 is YYDKDF in the germline V gene (reference sequence). This CDR3 is built from 14 residues. CDR3 sequence (DNA): TGTGCCACCAGTTCCGGGACAGGCAGTGAAAAACTGTTTTAT. As protein: CATSSGTGSEKLFY.